Presented here are 27 T cell receptor beta chains from one specimen sequenced in a study of blood T cell repertoires in COVID-19. Data came from immunoSEQ multiplex PCR; TCRdb stores just in-frame clones and leaves some out. The sample lists more than 150,000 clones; roughly four fifths were seen once. Sequencing used peripheral blood. Every receptor here comes from a man between 45 and 60 years old who had recovered from COVID-19.

The chain has TRBV7-2 and TRBJ2-1, with 11 bases aligning to TRBD2. Trimming at V came to 5 bases and at J to 7 bases, leaving 10 bases not matched to a gene. The CDR3 totals 16 residues. Germline V gene lookup returns CDR1 SGHTA and CDR2 FQGNSA. CDR3 sequence: CASSPTSGRVGNEQFF. In DNA form, the CDR3 reads TGTGCCAGCAGCCCAACTAGCGGGAGAGTGGGTAATGAGCAGTTCTTC.

The genes are TRBV15 and TRBJ2-1, with TRBD1 identical over 9 bases. The CDR3 has 16 amino acids. In germline, CDR1 is LNHNV, CDR2 YYDKDF (reference sequence). The V segment lost 2 bases and the J segment 7 bases; nucleotides outside the gene matches: 9. This CDR3 reads CATSRPPGQGSNEQFF. The DNA for the CDR3 is TGTGCCACCAGCAGACCCCCGGGACAGGGTTCTAATGAGCAGTTCTTC.

The chain couples TRBV6-5 to TRBJ2-1, with 7 bases identical to TRBD2. The CDR3 has 13 residues. Per germline, CDR1 MNHEY and CDR2 SVGAGI. Trimming took 10 bases from V and 4 from J; bases not matched to a gene: 7. The CDR3 region has the DNA TGTGCCACCATTCTAGCGGTATACAATGAGCAGTTCTTC. It is translated as CATILAVYNEQFF.

J is TRBJ1-1 and V is TRBV19, with 7 bases lining up with TRBD1. The germline V gene has CDR1 LNHDA and CDR2 SQIVND (reference sequence). Trimming at V came to 7 bases and at J to 1 base, leaving 9 bases not matched to a gene. This CDR3 has 15 amino acids. This chain's CDR3 is CASTPTGSSNTEAFF. CDR3 bases: TGTGCCAGTACCCCGACAGGGTCTTCGAACACTGAAGCTTTCTTT.

The genes are TRBV24-1 and TRBJ2-3; the D gene is possibly TRBD1 (5 bases). The V and J ends lost 6 bases and 3 bases respectively, with 6 bases between them. The germline V gene has CDR1 KGHDR and CDR2 SFDVKD. The CDR3 contains 12 residues. The CDR3 here is CATSQGTDTQYF. The CDR3 bases are TGTGCCACCAGTCAGGGAACAGATACGCAGTATTTT.

This clone has a handful of counts. The chain employs TRBV5-4 and TRBJ1-6; no clear D. The CDR3 runs to 14 residues. Trimming pared 3 bases from V and 9 bases from J, leaving 13 bases between. Germline values: CDR1 SGHNT, CDR2 YYREEE (reference sequence). CDR3 in amino acids: CASSSEQMTSPLHF. CDR3 DNA sequence: TGTGCCAGCAGCTCGGAACAGATGACTTCACCCCTCCACTTT.

V is TRBV2 and J is TRBJ2-5, with 7 bases aligning to TRBD2. Germline CDR1 and CDR2: SNHLY and FYNNEI. J was trimmed by 2 bases and V by 7 bases; bases with no gene match: 1. The CDR3 totals 12 residues. DNA of the CDR3: TGTGCCAGCAAAGCGGGGCAAGAGACCCAGTACTTC. Translating gives CASKAGQETQYF.

The gene calls are TRBV18 and TRBJ2-7, with TRBD1 matching 9 bases. Germline CDR1 KGHSH, CDR2 LQKENI. This CDR3 comprises 16 residues. The J segment lost 5 bases and the V segment lost 6 bases, leaving 14 bases of the junction unmatched. CDR3 sequence: CASSSRGWTGVDEQYF. The CDR3 DNA reads as TGTGCCAGCTCCTCTAGAGGTTGGACAGGGGTAGACGAGCAGTACTTC.

This clone appeared once. This rearrangement joins TRBV28 to TRBJ1-1; maybe TRBD1 (6 bases). Between the trimmed V and J ends, which lost 6 bases and 10 bases, there was a span of 18 bases. Germline V gene data show CDR1 as MDHEN and CDR2 as SYDVKM. The CDR3 covers 13 residues. In DNA form, the CDR3 reads TGTGCCAGCAGCTTAGTCGGTACAGGGAGAGCTTTCTTT. As protein: CASSLVGTGRAFF.

The V gene is TRBV11-1, the J gene TRBJ2-1, with TRBD2 matching 11 bases. V lost 6 bases, J lost 4 bases, and 5 bases stayed unmatched. The CDR3 has 15 residues. The germline V gene encodes CDR1 SGHAT and CDR2 FQDESV (reference sequence). The DNA of the CDR3 is TGTGCCAGCAGGACCTTAGCGGGAGGGTACAATGAGCAGTTCTTC. Amino acids: CASRTLAGGYNEQFF.

The V call is TRBV24-1, the J call TRBJ2-2; the D is unclear. The V end lost 7 bases, the J end lost 0 bases, and 8 bases lay between the germline ends. The germline V gene has CDR1 KGHDR and CDR2 SFDVKD. This CDR3 has 14 residues. Here the CDR3 DNA reads TGTGCCACCAGGGAGCAGACGAACACCGGGGAGCTGTTTTTT. The encoded protein is CATREQTNTGELFF.

The V and J genes are TRBV27 and TRBJ2-7, with TRBD2 matching over 8 bases. The CDR3 consists of 15 residues. V trimming: 5 bases; J trimming: 0 bases; junction bases outside the gene matches: 6. CDR1 MNHEY and CDR2 SMNVEV come from the germline V gene (reference sequence). CDR3 DNA: TGTGCCAGCAGTCCGAGGAGCGGGAGCTCCTACGAGCAGTACTTC. It is translated as CASSPRSGSSYEQYF.

The V and J genes are TRBV7-2 and TRBJ2-1; D call uncertain. Trimming stripped 3 bases from V and 6 bases from J, with 12 bases between. In germline, CDR1 is SGHTA, CDR2 FQGNSA. The CDR3 consists of 14 residues. The CDR3 DNA follows: TGTGCCAGCAGCTTTATGCCTAGTTCCAATGAGCAGTTCTTC. Translation gives CASSFMPSSNEQFF.

The chain recombines TRBV30 with TRBJ2-3; 8 positions agree with TRBD2. V lost 4 bases to trimming and J lost 1 base; unmatched junction nucleotides: 4. The CDR3 consists of 14 residues. Germline CDR1 is GTSNPN and CDR2 is SVGIG (reference sequence). This chain's CDR3 is CAWIAGTGTDTQYF. CDR3 nucleotides: TGTGCCTGGATAGCGGGAACAGGCACAGATACGCAGTATTTT.

The J gene is TRBJ1-4, the V gene TRBV27; D not certain. This CDR3 has 13 residues. Germline V gene lookup returns CDR1 MNHEY and CDR2 SMNVEV (reference sequence). V was pared by 0 bases and J by 7 bases, with 6 bases between. CDR3 protein: CASSLSGTEKLFF. In nucleotides, the CDR3 is TGTGCCAGCAGTTTATCGGGCACTGAAAAACTGTTTTTT.

This chain links TRBV11-2 with TRBJ2-1, with 7 bases lining up with TRBD2. Trimming removed 0 bases from V and 0 bases from J; junction bases left unmatched: 5. The CDR3 contains 17 residues. CDR1 SGHAT and CDR2 FQNNGV come from the germline V gene. The CDR3 loop is CASSLEGLAVSYNEQFF. The DNA of the CDR3 is TGTGCCAGCAGCTTAGAGGGGCTAGCGGTCTCCTACAATGAGCAGTTCTTC.

In this sample, this clone turned up many times. The CDR3 sequence is CASSWGLNYEQYF. The CDR3 coding sequence is TGCGCCAGCAGCTGGGGACTTAACTACGAGCAGTACTTC. The V call is TRBV5-1, the J call TRBJ2-7; maybe TRBD2 (6 bases). The CDR3 has 13 residues. Trimming pared 3 bases from V and 3 bases from J, leaving 10 bases between. The germline gives CDR1 SGHRS, CDR2 YFSETQ.

This chain uses TRBV28 with TRBJ1-2; 11 positions match TRBD1. Unmatched junction bases numbered 12, after V lost 10 bases and J lost 14 bases. Germline V gene sequence: CDR1 MDHEN, CDR2 SYDVKM. The CDR3 spans 12 residues. The chain's CDR3 is CATGTGGLLFTF. DNA for the CDR3: TGTGCCACCGGGACAGGGGGTCTTTTGTTTACCTTC.

This sequence joins TRBV15 and TRBJ2-5, with 10 bases fitting TRBD1. The ends lost 4 bases at V and 5 bases at J; junction bases unmatched: 13. The CDR3 runs 17 residues. Per germline, CDR1 LNHNV and CDR2 YYDKDF (reference sequence). Written as DNA, the CDR3 is TGTGCCACCAGCACCCCTGAGGAGGACAGGGGGTTGGAGACCCAGTACTTC. Its protein is CATSTPEEDRGLETQYF.

In this sample, this clone turned up a few times. The chain joins TRBV28 to TRBJ2-1, with 8 bases identical to TRBD2. Germline-derived CDR1 and CDR2 are MDHEN and SYDVKM. Trimming removed 5 bases from V and 1 base from J; junction bases left unmatched: 4. This CDR3 comprises 15 residues. CDR3 protein: CASSKAGESYNEQFF. In DNA, the CDR3 is TGTGCCAGCAGTAAAGCGGGAGAATCCTACAATGAGCAGTTCTTC.

The chain combines TRBV7-2 with TRBJ1-2; TRBD1 might be the D (5 bases). The CDR3 is 16 residues long. Trimming removed 0 bases from V and 2 bases from J, with 13 bases in between. Germline CDR1 SGHTA, CDR2 FQGNSA. CDR3 nucleotide sequence: TGTGCCAGCAGCTTAGCGTTGGGGGGAACAAACTATGGCTACACCTTC. Encoded protein: CASSLALGGTNYGYTF. Full variable domain (missing parts from reference TRBV7-2 and TRBJ1-2): GAGVSQSPSNKVTEKGKDVELRCDPISGHTALYWYRQSLGQGLEFLIYFQGNSAPDKSGLPSDRFSAERTGGSVSTLTIQRTQQEDSAVYLCASSLALGGTNYGYTFGSGTRLTVV.

The V gene is TRBV19, the J gene TRBJ2-2; TRBD2 aligns across 7 bases. Trimming cost V 3 bases and J 7 bases; bases outside gene matches: 11. This CDR3 contains 16 residues. Germline V gene data show CDR1 as LNHDA and CDR2 as SQIVND (reference sequence). The CDR3 protein is CASSILTAGANGELFF. CDR3 DNA sequence: TGTGCCAGTAGTATTTTAACGGCGGGAGCAAACGGGGAGCTGTTTTTT.

In its sample, this clone was seen a few times. The chain recombines TRBV3-1 (or the pseudogene TRBV3-2) with TRBJ2-3; 12 bases align to TRBD2. V was pared by 4 bases and J by 6 bases, with 8 bases of the junction left unmatched. This CDR3 comprises 16 residues. Per the germline V gene, CDR1 is LGHDT and CDR2 is YNNKEL (reference sequence). The CDR3 DNA sequence: TGTGCCAGCAGCCGTCGACTAGCGGGAGTAGGTGATACGCAGTATTTT. Translating gives CASSRRLAGVGDTQYF.

The J gene is TRBJ2-5, the V gene TRBV3-1 (or the pseudogene TRBV3-2); 7 nucleotides align to TRBD2. Germline values: CDR1 LGHDT, CDR2 YNNKEL (reference sequence). Trimming cost V 1 base and J 2 bases; bases outside gene matches: 7. CDR3 size: 16 residues. The CDR3 nucleotides read TGTGCCAGCAGCCAAGTTGTAGCGGGTACACAAGAGACCCAGTACTTC. Its translation: CASSQVVAGTQETQYF.

This sequence joins TRBV7-9 and TRBJ1-2; TRBD1 is a possible D gene (5 bases). The V gene lost 1 base and the J gene lost 4 bases, with 13 bases spanning the gap. The CDR3 has 15 amino acids. CDR1 SEHNR and CDR2 FQNEAQ come from the germline V gene (reference sequence). The CDR3 reads CASSLEGRNSYGYTF. The CDR3 DNA reads TGTGCCAGCAGCTTAGAGGGGCGCAATTCCTATGGCTACACCTTC.

This sequence joins TRBV5-1 and TRBJ2-7, with 8 nucleotides matching TRBD1. This CDR3 spans 14 amino acids. Germline-derived CDR1 and CDR2 are SGHRS and YFSETQ. V lost 3 bases and J lost 2; bases outside the gene matches: 4. CDR3 protein: CASSSTGGTYEQYF. The CDR3 region has the DNA TGCGCCAGCAGCTCAACAGGGGGGACCTACGAGCAGTACTTC.

J is TRBJ2-7 and V is TRBV4-2; 10 nucleotides line up with TRBD2. The germline CDR1 and CDR2 sequences are LGHNA and YNFKEQ. The CDR3 sequence is 15 residues long. After removal of 4 bases from V and 0 bases from J, the junction contained 3 bases not matched to a gene. CDR3 region: CASSPSGRRSYEQYF. The CDR3 region has the DNA TGTGCCAGCAGCCCTAGCGGGAGACGCTCCTACGAGCAGTACTTC.